A single sample gave rise to the 5 T cell receptor beta chains below, sequenced in a study of T cells in Graves' hyperthyroidism and ophthalmopathy. Regions amplified from RNA transcripts were the TCR beta CDR3 regions. The HTBI primer set drove a first-round RT-PCR of the TCR CDR3. Each CDR3 protein gets one entry after TCRdb re-called the multiplex PCR reads with MiXCR. The sample consists of more than 150,000 distinct CDR3 sequences, about 18% of them appearing once. The specimen sequenced was blood. Every receptor here comes from a woman aged 45-65 years with Graves' hyperthyroidism.

This clonotype was seen many times. CDR3 sequence: CASSYSNTGYTF. The CDR3 region has the DNA TGTGCCAGCAGTTACTCCAACACGGGCTACACCTTC. The chain recombines TRBV6-5 with TRBJ1-2, with unresolved D. V lost 0 bases and J 8 bases, leaving 7 bases between the germline ends. Germline values: CDR1 MNHEY, CDR2 SVGAGI. This CDR3 contains 12 residues.

This clonotype has ten or more counts. The V gene is TRBV2, the J gene TRBJ1-4, with a possible D match to TRBD1 (6 bases). The CDR3 is 13 amino acids. Germline V gene data show CDR1 as SNHLY and CDR2 as FYNNEI. The V and J ends lost 4 bases and 8 bases respectively, with 11 bases between them. The CDR3 coding sequence is TGTGCCAGCAGTGGAGGGGGTGGGGAAAAACTGTTTTTT. Translation gives CASSGGGGEKLFF.

This clonotype was recorded many times. CDR3 nucleotide sequence: TGTGCCAGCAGTAAGAAACCGGGCGGCTACACCTTC. The encoded protein is CASSKKPGGYTF. This chain joins TRBV9 and TRBJ1-2; D is unclear. Germline assignment: CDR1 SGDLS and CDR2 YYNGEE. Trimming left V 5 bases short and J 8 bases short, with 13 bases between. The length of the CDR3 is 12 residues.

In this sample, this clonotype turned up a few times. The chain employs TRBV7-9 and TRBJ2-7, with D possibly TRBD1 on 6 matching bases. This CDR3 has 13 amino acids. The V gene's germline CDR1 is SEHNR and CDR2 FQNEAQ (reference sequence). V gave up 5 bases and J gave up 8 bases, with 16 bases separating them. As DNA, the CDR3 is TGTGCCAGCAGCCAACCGGCAGGGGAAAAGCAGTACTTC. This encodes CASSQPAGEKQYF.

There are many counts of this clonotype. V and J are TRBV28 and TRBJ2-1; possibly TRBD2 for D (6 bases). Germline V gives CDR1 MDHEN, CDR2 SYDVKM. This CDR3 contains 13 residues. Trimming took 6 bases from V and 6 from J, leaving 12 bases between them. The CDR3, as DNA: TGTGCCAGCAGGACTAGACTGGGCAATGAGCAGTTCTTC. This gives the protein CASRTRLGNEQFF.